The rows below give T cell receptor beta chains drawn from one sample of a study of tumor-infiltrating lymphocytes in primary liver carcinoma. TCRdb re-called the multiplex PCR reads through MiXCR, storing one row per CDR3 protein. The data show about 180,000 distinct CDR3 sequences, roughly 60% seen once. Material: peripheral blood. Receptors were obtained from a man in his forties with primary liver carcinoma and hepatitis B virus infection. The CDR3 runs from the conserved cysteine through the conserved F or W. A D gene is named only where the DNA matches it firmly. Not every row has a clone size; where given, it reads once, few, many or a size class.

cdr3_aa: CSARRTVQETQYF
cdr3_nt: TGCAGTGCTAGACGGACGGTACAAGAGACCCAGTACTTC
j_call: TRBJ2-5
d_call: .
v_call: TRBV20-1
clone_size: .

cdr3_aa: CASSYSSGTYSYNEQFF
cdr3_nt: TGTGCCAGCAGTTACTCAAGCGGGACCTACTCCTACAATGAGCAGTTCTTC
j_call: TRBJ2-1
d_call: TRBD2
v_call: TRBV6-6
clone_size: .

cdr3_aa: CSVRPEANTEAFF
cdr3_nt: TGCAGCGTTCGGCCCGAAGCAAACACTGAAGCTTTCTTT
j_call: TRBJ1-1
d_call: .
v_call: TRBV29-1
clone_size: few

cdr3_aa: CASSQDGVETQYF
cdr3_nt: TGTGCCAGCAGCCAGGACGGGGTGGAGACCCAGTACTTC
j_call: TRBJ2-5
d_call: .
v_call: TRBV14
clone_size: .

cdr3_aa: CAISREDEGGYEQYF
cdr3_nt: TGTGCCATCAGTAGGGAGGACGAGGGTGGGTACGAGCAGTACTTC
j_call: TRBJ2-7
d_call: .
v_call: TRBV10-3
clone_size: .

cdr3_aa: CSGRDNSYEQYF
cdr3_nt: TGCAGCGGGCGGGACAACTCCTACGAGCAGTACTTC
j_call: TRBJ2-7
d_call: .
v_call: TRBV29-1
clone_size: many

cdr3_aa: CASSQVRGYTGELFF
cdr3_nt: TGTGCCAGCAGCCAAGTGCGAGGATACACCGGGGAGCTGTTTTTT
j_call: TRBJ2-2
d_call: .
v_call: TRBV14
clone_size: .

cdr3_aa: CASSLNRDILKEQYF
cdr3_nt: TGTGCCAGCAGCTTAAATAGGGACATCCTTAAGGAGCAGTACTTC
j_call: TRBJ2-7
d_call: .
v_call: TRBV11-2
clone_size: many

cdr3_aa: CASSLRGSSYNEQFF
cdr3_nt: TGTGCCAGCAGTTTACGCGGGAGCTCCTACAATGAGCAGTTCTTC
j_call: TRBJ2-1
d_call: TRBD2
v_call: TRBV12-3/TRBV12-4
clone_size: few

cdr3_aa: CSAPTSGGQETQYF
cdr3_nt: TGCAGCGCTCCGACTAGCGGGGGCCAAGAGACCCAGTACTTC
j_call: TRBJ2-5
d_call: TRBD2
v_call: TRBV29-1
clone_size: .

cdr3_aa: CASSRQGMETDTQYF
cdr3_nt: TGTGCCAGCAGTCGACAGGGGATGGAAACAGATACGCAGTATTTT
j_call: TRBJ2-3
d_call: TRBD1
v_call: TRBV6-6
clone_size: .

cdr3_aa: CASSSGTGGEKLFF
cdr3_nt: TGTGCCAGCAGTTCAGGGACAGGAGGGGAAAAACTGTTTTTT
j_call: TRBJ1-4
d_call: TRBD1
v_call: TRBV28
clone_size: .

cdr3_aa: CASSLRTPNYGYTF
cdr3_nt: TGTGCCAGCAGTTTAAGGACACCCAACTATGGCTACACCTTC
j_call: TRBJ1-2
d_call: .
v_call: TRBV28
clone_size: .

cdr3_aa: CSVAAGGINTQYF
cdr3_nt: TGCAGCGTCGCCGCGGGAGGGATCAATACGCAGTATTTT
j_call: TRBJ2-3
d_call: TRBD2
v_call: TRBV29-1
clone_size: .

cdr3_aa: CASRGGPDTQYF
cdr3_nt: TGTGCCAGCCGGGGGGGCCCAGATACGCAGTATTTT
j_call: TRBJ2-3
d_call: TRBD2
v_call: TRBV6-5
clone_size: few

cdr3_aa: CASSFVADTEAFF
cdr3_nt: TGTGCCAGCAGCTTTGTCGCTGACACTGAAGCTTTCTTT
j_call: TRBJ1-1
d_call: .
v_call: TRBV7-9
clone_size: .

cdr3_aa: CASSRPGPTGELFF
cdr3_nt: TGTGCCAGCAGCCGACCAGGACCCACCGGGGAGCTGTTTTTT
j_call: TRBJ2-2
d_call: .
v_call: TRBV12-3/TRBV12-4
clone_size: many

cdr3_aa: CASSPWTSGYEQFF
cdr3_nt: TGTGCCAGCAGTCCGTGGACTAGCGGGTATGAGCAGTTCTTC
j_call: TRBJ2-1
d_call: TRBD2
v_call: TRBV28
clone_size: few

cdr3_aa: CAWQGGSGSTGELFF
cdr3_nt: TGTGCCTGGCAAGGGGGAAGCGGGAGTACCGGGGAGCTGTTTTTT
j_call: TRBJ2-2
d_call: TRBD2
v_call: TRBV30
clone_size: few

cdr3_aa: CASSQRSLAGAETQYF
cdr3_nt: TGCGCCAGCAGCCAACGGTCACTAGCGGGAGCGGAGACCCAGTACTTC
j_call: TRBJ2-5
d_call: TRBD2
v_call: TRBV4-1
clone_size: few

cdr3_aa: CASSQDVGLAESNEQFF
cdr3_nt: TGTGCCAGCAGCCAAGATGTAGGACTAGCGGAAAGCAATGAGCAGTTCTTC
j_call: TRBJ2-1
d_call: TRBD2
v_call: TRBV4-2
clone_size: .

cdr3_aa: CASSSAQNNEQFF
cdr3_nt: TGTGCCAGCAGTTCAGCACAGAACAATGAGCAGTTCTTC
j_call: TRBJ2-1
d_call: .
v_call: TRBV6-2/TRBV6-3
clone_size: .

cdr3_aa: CASSWTGAGANVLTF
cdr3_nt: TGTGCCAGCAGCTGGACAGGGGCCGGGGCCAACGTCCTGACTTTC
j_call: TRBJ2-6
d_call: TRBD1
v_call: TRBV11-1
clone_size: many

cdr3_aa: CASRVAGRVRTDTQYF
cdr3_nt: TGTGCCAGCCGTGTCGCGGGACGGGTTCGAACAGATACGCAGTATTTT
j_call: TRBJ2-3
d_call: .
v_call: TRBV6-2/TRBV6-3
clone_size: .

cdr3_aa: CASRVSLSPWETQYF
cdr3_nt: TGTGCCAGCCGTGTCTCCTTAAGTCCGTGGGAGACCCAGTACTTC
j_call: TRBJ2-5
d_call: .
v_call: TRBV28
clone_size: few

cdr3_aa: CASSFGGSAYEQYF
cdr3_nt: TGTGCCAGCAGCTTCGGCGGCTCGGCCTACGAGCAGTACTTC
j_call: TRBJ2-7
d_call: .
v_call: TRBV7-8
clone_size: .

cdr3_aa: CASSLSQSGSYNEQFF
cdr3_nt: TGTGCCAGCAGCTTATCACAGTCCGGCTCCTACAATGAGCAGTTCTTC
j_call: TRBJ2-1
d_call: .
v_call: TRBV11-2
clone_size: many

cdr3_aa: CASSDSVGASNIQYF
cdr3_nt: TGTGCCAGCAGTGATTCGGTCGGGGCATCGAACATTCAGTACTTC
j_call: TRBJ2-4
d_call: .
v_call: TRBV28
clone_size: .

cdr3_aa: CASRPSTSDEQFF
cdr3_nt: TGTGCCAGCAGGCCCTCCACATCTGATGAGCAGTTCTTC
j_call: TRBJ2-1
d_call: .
v_call: TRBV11-2
clone_size: once

cdr3_aa: CAISGTAYEQYF
cdr3_nt: TGTGCCATCAGTGGGACAGCCTACGAGCAGTACTTC
j_call: TRBJ2-7
d_call: .
v_call: TRBV10-3
clone_size: once

cdr3_aa: CASSLWEGSSYGQYF
cdr3_nt: TGTGCCAGCAGCTTGTGGGAGGGGAGCTCCTACGGGCAGTACTTC
j_call: TRBJ2-7
d_call: TRBD2
v_call: TRBV11-2
clone_size: .

cdr3_aa: CSVVGLTSSYNEQFF
cdr3_nt: TGCAGCGTCGTAGGACTAACGAGCTCCTACAATGAGCAGTTCTTC
j_call: TRBJ2-1
d_call: .
v_call: TRBV29-1
clone_size: few

cdr3_aa: CASGFGAAGVREQFF
cdr3_nt: TGTGCCAGCGGTTTTGGGGCGGCGGGAGTAAGGGAGCAGTTCTTC
j_call: TRBJ2-1
d_call: TRBD2
v_call: TRBV28
clone_size: .

cdr3_aa: CASSQSEGGKNEQYF
cdr3_nt: TGTGCCAGCAGCCAATCCGAGGGGGGAAAAAACGAGCAGTACTTC
j_call: TRBJ2-7
d_call: .
v_call: TRBV16
clone_size: .

cdr3_aa: CASSSRRFSYEQYF
cdr3_nt: TGTGCCAGCAGTTCCCGACGTTTCTCCTACGAGCAGTACTTC
j_call: TRBJ2-7
d_call: .
v_call: TRBV12-3/TRBV12-4
clone_size: few

cdr3_aa: CARSPGQGNIEAFF
cdr3_nt: TGTGCCAGAAGTCCGGGACAGGGTAACATTGAAGCTTTCTTT
j_call: TRBJ1-1
d_call: TRBD1
v_call: TRBV6-6
clone_size: .

cdr3_aa: CASMVVLAGVHQKDYELYF
cdr3_nt: TGTGCCAGCATGGTGGTGCTAGCGGGAGTCCACCAAAAAGACTACGAGCTGTACTTC
j_call: TRBJ2-7
d_call: TRBD2
v_call: TRBV6-6
clone_size: .

cdr3_aa: CGSSLDHGGGLNEQFF
cdr3_nt: TGTGGCAGCAGCTTAGATCACGGAGGAGGACTAAATGAGCAGTTCTTC
j_call: TRBJ2-1
d_call: .
v_call: TRBV11-2
clone_size: .

cdr3_aa: CSVARGAGDQETQYF
cdr3_nt: TGCAGCGTTGCGAGGGGTGCGGGAGACCAAGAGACCCAGTACTTC
j_call: TRBJ2-5
d_call: TRBD2
v_call: TRBV29-1
clone_size: .

cdr3_aa: CASIYEGAPYYGYTF
cdr3_nt: TGTGCCAGCATTTACGAGGGAGCCCCATACTATGGCTACACCTTC
j_call: TRBJ1-2
d_call: .
v_call: TRBV6-5
clone_size: .